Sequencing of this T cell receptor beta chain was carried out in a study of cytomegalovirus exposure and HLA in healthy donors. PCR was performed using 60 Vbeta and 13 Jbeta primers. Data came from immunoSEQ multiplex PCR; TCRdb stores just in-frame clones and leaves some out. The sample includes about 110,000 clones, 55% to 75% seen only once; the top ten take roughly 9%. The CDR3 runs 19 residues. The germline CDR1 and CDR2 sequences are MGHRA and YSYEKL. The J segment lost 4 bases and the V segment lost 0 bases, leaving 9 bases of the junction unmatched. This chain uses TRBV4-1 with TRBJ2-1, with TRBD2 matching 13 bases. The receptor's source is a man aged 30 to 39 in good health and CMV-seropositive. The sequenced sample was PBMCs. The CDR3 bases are TGCGCCAGCAGCCAAGATAAGGCCCCGGGACTAGCGGGATACAATGAGCAGTTCTTC. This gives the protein CASSQDKAPGLAGYNEQFF.